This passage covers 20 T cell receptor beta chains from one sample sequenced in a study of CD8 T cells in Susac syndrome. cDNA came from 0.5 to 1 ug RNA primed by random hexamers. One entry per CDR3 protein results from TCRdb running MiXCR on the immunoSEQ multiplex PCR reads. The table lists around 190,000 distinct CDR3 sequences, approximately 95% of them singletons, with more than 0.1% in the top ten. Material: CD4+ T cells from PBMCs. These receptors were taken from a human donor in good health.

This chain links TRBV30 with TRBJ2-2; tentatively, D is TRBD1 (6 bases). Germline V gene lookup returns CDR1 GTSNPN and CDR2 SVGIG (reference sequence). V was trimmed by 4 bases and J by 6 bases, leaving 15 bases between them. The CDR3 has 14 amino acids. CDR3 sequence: CAWTRGQVAGELFF. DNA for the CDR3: TGTGCCTGGACCAGGGGCCAGGTGGCCGGGGAGCTGTTTTTT.

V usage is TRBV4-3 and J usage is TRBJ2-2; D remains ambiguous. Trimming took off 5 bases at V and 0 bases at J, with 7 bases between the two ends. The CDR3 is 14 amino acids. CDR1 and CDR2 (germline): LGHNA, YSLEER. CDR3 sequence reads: CASSVTTNTGELFF. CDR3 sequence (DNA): TGCGCCAGCAGCGTCACGACGAACACCGGGGAGCTGTTTTTT.

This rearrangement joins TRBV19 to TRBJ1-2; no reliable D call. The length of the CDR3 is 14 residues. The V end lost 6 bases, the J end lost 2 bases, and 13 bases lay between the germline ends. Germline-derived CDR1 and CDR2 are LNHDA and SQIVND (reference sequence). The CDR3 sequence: CASSPRNGNYGYTF. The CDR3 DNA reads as TGTGCCAGTAGCCCCAGGAACGGAAACTATGGCTACACCTTC.

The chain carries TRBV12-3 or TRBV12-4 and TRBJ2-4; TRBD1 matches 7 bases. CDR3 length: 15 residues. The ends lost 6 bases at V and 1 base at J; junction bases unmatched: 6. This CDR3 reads CASRATGAAKNIQYF. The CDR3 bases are TGTGCCAGCAGGGCAACAGGGGCGGCCAAAAACATTCAGTACTTC.

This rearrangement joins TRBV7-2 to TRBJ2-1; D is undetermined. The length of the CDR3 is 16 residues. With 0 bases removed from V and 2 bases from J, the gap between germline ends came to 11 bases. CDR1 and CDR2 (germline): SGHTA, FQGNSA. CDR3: CASSLAVRNPYNEQFF. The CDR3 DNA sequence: TGTGCCAGCAGCTTAGCCGTGCGGAACCCCTACAATGAGCAGTTCTTC.

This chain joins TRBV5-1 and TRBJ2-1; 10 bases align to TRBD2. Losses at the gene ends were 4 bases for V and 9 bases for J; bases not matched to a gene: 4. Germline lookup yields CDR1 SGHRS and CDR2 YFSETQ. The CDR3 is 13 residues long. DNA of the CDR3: TGCGCCAGCAGCAGCGGGAGGGCCGGTGAGCAGTTCTTC. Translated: CASSSGRAGEQFF.

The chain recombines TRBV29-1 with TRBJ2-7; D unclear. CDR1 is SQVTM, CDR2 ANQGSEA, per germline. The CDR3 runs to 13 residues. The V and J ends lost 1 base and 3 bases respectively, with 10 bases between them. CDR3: CSVEGFGSYEQYF. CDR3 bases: TGCAGCGTTGAAGGGTTTGGCAGCTACGAGCAGTACTTC.

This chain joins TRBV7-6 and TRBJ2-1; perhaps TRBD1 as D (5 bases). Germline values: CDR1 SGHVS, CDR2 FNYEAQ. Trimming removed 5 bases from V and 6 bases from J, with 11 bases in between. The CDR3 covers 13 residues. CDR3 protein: CASSPVQGNEQFF. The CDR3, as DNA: TGTGCCAGCAGCCCTGTCCAGGGCAATGAGCAGTTCTTC.

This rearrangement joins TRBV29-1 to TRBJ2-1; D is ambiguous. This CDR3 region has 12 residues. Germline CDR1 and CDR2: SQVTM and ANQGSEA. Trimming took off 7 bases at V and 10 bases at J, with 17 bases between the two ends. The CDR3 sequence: CSAPGRMGEQFF. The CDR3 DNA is TGCAGCGCCCCCGGACGGATGGGCGAGCAGTTCTTC.

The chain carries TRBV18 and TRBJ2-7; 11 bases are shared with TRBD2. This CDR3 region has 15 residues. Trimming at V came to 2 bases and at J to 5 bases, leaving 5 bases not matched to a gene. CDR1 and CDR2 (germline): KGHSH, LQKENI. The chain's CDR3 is CASSPTSGSLNEQYF. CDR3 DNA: TGTGCCAGCTCACCAACTAGCGGGAGCTTGAACGAGCAGTACTTC. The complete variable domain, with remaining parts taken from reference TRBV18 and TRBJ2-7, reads NAGVMQNPRHLVRRRGQEARLRCSPMKGHSHVYWYRQLPEEGLKFMVYLQKENIIDESGMPKERFSAEFPKEGPSILRIQQVVRGDSAAYFCASSPTSGSLNEQYFGPGTRLTVT.

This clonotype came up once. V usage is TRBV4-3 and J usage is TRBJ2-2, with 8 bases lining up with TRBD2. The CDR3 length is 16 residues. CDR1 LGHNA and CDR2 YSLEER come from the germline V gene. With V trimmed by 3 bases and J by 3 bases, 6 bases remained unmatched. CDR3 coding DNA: TGCGCCAGCAGCCAGGATAGGCGGGGGGACACCGGGGAGCTGTTTTTT. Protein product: CASSQDRRGDTGELFF.

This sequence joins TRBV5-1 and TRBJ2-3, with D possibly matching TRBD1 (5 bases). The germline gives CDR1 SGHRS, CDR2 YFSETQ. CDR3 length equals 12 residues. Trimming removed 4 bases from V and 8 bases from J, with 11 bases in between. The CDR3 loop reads CASSRSQGTQYF. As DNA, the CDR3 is TGCGCCAGCAGCCGGAGTCAGGGTACGCAGTATTTT.

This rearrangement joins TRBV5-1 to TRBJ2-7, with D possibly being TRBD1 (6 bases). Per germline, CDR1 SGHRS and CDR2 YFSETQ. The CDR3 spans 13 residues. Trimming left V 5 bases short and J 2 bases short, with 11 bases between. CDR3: CASSSEGAYEQYF. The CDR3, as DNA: TGCGCCAGCAGTTCAGAGGGGGCCTACGAGCAGTACTTC.

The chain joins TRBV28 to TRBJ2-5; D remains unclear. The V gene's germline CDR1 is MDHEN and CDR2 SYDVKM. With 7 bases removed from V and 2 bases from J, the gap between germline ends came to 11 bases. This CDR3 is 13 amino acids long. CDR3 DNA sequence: TGTGCCAGCAACCTCGGACCGCAAGAGACCCAGTACTTC. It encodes CASNLGPQETQYF.

The CDR3 coding sequence is TGTGCCAGCCGGCCTAGCGGGTTGGGCGATGAGCAGTTCTTC. This translates into CASRPSGLGDEQFF. The rearrangement joins TRBV9 to TRBJ2-1, with 8 bases lining up with TRBD2. The CDR3 extends over 14 amino acids. Per the germline V gene, CDR1 is SGDLS and CDR2 is YYNGEE. V was pared by 7 bases and J by 8 bases, with 11 bases of the junction left unmatched.

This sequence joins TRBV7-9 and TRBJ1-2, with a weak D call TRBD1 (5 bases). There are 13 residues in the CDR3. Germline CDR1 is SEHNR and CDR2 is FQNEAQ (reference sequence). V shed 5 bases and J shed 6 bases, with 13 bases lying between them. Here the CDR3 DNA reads TGTGCCAGCAGCCAGGCCGGGGGTAATGGCTACACCTTC. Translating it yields CASSQAGGNGYTF. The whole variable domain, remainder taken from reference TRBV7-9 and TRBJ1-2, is DTGVSQNPRHKITKRGQNVTFRCDPISEHNRLYWYRQTLGQGPEFLTYFQNEAQLEKSRLLSDRFSAERPKGSFSTLEIQRTEQGDSAMYLCASSQAGGNGYTFGSGTRLTVV.

The CDR3 nucleotides are TGTGCCACCAGGCTAGCGGGAGTGAGTGAGCAGTTCTTC. Translating it yields CATRLAGVSEQFF. The chain is built from TRBV15 and TRBJ2-1; 10 bases align to TRBD2. The V gene end was trimmed by 6 bases and the J gene end by 9 bases; junction bases not matched to a gene: 5. Germline lookup yields CDR1 LNHNV and CDR2 YYDKDF (reference sequence). The CDR3 sequence is 13 residues long.

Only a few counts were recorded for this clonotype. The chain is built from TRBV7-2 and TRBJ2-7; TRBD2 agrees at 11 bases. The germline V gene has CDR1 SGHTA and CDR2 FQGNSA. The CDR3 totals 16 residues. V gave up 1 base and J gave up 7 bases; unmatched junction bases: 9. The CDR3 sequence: CASSLGSLAGVREQYF. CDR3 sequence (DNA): TGTGCCAGCAGCTTAGGTTCACTAGCGGGAGTGAGAGAGCAGTACTTC.

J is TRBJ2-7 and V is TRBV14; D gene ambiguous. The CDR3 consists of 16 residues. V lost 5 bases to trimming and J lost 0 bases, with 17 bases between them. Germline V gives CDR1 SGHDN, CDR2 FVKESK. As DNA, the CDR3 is TGTGCCAGCAGCACCCTATCCTGGGGATCCTCCTACGAGCAGTACTTC. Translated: CASSTLSWGSSYEQYF.

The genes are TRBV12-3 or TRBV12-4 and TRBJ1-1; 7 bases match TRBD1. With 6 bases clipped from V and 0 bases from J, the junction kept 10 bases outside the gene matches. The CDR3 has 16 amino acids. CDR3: CASRPDRIPMNTEAFF. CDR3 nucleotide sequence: TGTGCCAGCAGACCGGACAGGATCCCTATGAACACTGAAGCTTTCTTT.